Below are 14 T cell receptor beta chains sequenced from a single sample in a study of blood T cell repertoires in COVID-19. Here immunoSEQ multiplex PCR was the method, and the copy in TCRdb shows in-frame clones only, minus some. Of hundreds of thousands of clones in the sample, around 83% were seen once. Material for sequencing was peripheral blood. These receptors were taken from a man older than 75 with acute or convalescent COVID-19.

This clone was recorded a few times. CDR3 sequence reads: CASSLLRDTDTQYF. CDR3 coding DNA: TGTGCCAGCAGTTTGTTGAGGGACACAGATACGCAGTATTTT. V is TRBV6-5 and J is TRBJ2-3; tentative D call: TRBD2 (5 bases). CDR1 is MNHEY and CDR2 is SVGAGI in the germline V gene. Trimming cost V 4 bases and J 2 bases, with 10 bases left between them. The CDR3 covers 14 residues.

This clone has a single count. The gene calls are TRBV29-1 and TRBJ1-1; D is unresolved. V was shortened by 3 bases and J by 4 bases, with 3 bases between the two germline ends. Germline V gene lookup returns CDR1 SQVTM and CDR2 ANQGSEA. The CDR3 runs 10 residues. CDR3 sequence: CSVEATEAFF. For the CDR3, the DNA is TGCAGCGTTGAGGCCACTGAAGCTTTCTTT.

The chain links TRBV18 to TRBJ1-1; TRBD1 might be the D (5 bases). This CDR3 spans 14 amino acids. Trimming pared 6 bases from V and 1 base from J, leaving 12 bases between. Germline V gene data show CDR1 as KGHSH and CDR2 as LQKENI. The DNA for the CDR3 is TGTGCCAGCTCGGGCGGGACGGCGAACACTGAAGCTTTCTTT. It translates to CASSGGTANTEAFF.

The CDR3 nucleotides read TGTGCCACCAGTGACCCGGACACTGAAGCTTTCTTT. Protein sequence: CATSDPDTEAFF. The chain carries TRBV24-1 and TRBJ1-1; D gene ambiguous. Trimming cost V 4 bases and J 3 bases, with 5 bases left between them. Germline V CDR1 and CDR2: KGHDR, SFDVKD. CDR3 length equals 12 residues.

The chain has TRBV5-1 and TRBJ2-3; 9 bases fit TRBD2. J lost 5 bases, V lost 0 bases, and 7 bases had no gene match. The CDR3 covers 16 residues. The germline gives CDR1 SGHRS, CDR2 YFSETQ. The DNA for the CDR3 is TGCGCCAGCAGCTTGGCCTCAGCGGGAGGAGTAGATACGCAGTATTTT. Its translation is CASSLASAGGVDTQYF.

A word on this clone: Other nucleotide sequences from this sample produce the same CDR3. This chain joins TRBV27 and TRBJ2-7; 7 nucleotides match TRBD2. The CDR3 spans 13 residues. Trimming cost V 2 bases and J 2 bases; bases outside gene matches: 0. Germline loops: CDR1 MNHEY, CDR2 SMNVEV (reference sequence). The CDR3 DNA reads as TGTGCCAGCAGTTTAGCGGGAGCCTACGAGCAGTACTTC. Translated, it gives CASSLAGAYEQYF.

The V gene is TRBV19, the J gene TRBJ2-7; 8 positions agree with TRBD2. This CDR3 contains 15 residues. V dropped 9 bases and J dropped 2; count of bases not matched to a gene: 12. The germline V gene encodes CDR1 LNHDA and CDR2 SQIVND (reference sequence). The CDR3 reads CASRPGGGPPYEQYF. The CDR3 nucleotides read TGTGCCAGCCGCCCTGGCGGGGGGCCCCCCTACGAGCAGTACTTC.

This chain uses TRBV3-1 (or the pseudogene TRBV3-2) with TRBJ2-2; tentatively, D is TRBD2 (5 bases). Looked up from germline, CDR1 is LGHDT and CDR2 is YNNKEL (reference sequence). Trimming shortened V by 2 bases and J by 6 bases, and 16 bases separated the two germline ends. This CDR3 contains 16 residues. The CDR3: CASSQLTNNVAGELFF. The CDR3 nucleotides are TGTGCCAGCAGCCAACTGACTAATAACGTTGCCGGGGAGCTGTTTTTT.

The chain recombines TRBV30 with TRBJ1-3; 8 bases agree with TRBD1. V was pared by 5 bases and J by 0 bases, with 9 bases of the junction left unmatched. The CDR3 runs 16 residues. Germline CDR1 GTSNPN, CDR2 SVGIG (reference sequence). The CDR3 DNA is TGTGCCTGGGACTCGAGGACAGGGCACTCTGGAAACACCATATATTTT. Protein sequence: CAWDSRTGHSGNTIYF.

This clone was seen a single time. CDR3 in amino acids: CASSPRGRPQETQYF. DNA for the CDR3: TGTGCCAGCAGTCCGCGGGGGCGACCACAAGAGACCCAGTACTTC. The rearrangement uses TRBV28 and TRBJ2-5; possible D gene TRBD2, 7 bases. CDR3 length: 15 residues. V dropped 5 bases and J dropped 2 bases, with 15 bases sitting between them. CDR1 MDHEN and CDR2 SYDVKM come from the germline V gene.

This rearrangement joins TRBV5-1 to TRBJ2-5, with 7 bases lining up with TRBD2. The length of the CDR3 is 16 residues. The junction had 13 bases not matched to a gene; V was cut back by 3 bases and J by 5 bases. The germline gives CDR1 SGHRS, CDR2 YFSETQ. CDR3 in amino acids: CASSSQAGLIGETQYF. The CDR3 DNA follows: TGCGCCAGCAGCTCACAAGCGGGGCTAATTGGGGAGACCCAGTACTTC.

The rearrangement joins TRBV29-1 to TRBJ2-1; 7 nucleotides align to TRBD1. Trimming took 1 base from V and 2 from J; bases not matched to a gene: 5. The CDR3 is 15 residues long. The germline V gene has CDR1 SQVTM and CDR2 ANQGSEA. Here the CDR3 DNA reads TGCAGCGTTGAAGTGTGGACAGGCCCCTACAATGAGCAGTTCTTC. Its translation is CSVEVWTGPYNEQFF.

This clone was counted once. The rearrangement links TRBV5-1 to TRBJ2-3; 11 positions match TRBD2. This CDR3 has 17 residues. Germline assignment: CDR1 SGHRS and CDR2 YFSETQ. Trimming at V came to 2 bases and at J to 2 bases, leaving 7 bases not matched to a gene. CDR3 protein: CASSFGTSGRHTDTQYF. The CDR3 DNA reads TGCGCCAGCAGCTTCGGTACTAGCGGGAGACACACAGATACGCAGTATTTT. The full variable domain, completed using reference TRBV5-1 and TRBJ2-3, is KAGVTQTPRYLIKTRGQQVTLSCSPISGHRSVSWYQQTPGQGLQFLFEYFSETQRNKGNFPGRFSGRQFSNSRSEMNVSTLELGDSALYLCASSFGTSGRHTDTQYFGPGTRLTVL.

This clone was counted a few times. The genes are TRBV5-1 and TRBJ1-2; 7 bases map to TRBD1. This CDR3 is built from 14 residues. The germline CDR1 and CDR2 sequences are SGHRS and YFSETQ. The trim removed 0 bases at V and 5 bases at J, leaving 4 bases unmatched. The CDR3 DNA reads TGCGCCAGCAGCTTGGGAAGCAGGGGGTATGGCTACACCTTC. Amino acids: CASSLGSRGYGYTF.